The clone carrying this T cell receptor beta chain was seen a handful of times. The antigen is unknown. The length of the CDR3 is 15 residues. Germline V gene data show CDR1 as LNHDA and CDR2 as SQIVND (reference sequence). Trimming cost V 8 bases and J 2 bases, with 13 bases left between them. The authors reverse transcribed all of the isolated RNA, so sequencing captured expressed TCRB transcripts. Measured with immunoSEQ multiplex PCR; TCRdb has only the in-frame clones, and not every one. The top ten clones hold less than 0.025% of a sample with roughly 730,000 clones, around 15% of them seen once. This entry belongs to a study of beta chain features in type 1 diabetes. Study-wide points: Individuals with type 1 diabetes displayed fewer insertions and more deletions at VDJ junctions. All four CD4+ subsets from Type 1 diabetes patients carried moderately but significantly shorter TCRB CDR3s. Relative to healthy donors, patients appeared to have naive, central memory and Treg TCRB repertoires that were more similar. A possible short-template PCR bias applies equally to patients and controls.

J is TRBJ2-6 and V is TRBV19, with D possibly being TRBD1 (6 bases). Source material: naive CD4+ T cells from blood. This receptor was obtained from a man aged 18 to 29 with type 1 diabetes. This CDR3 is CASVDSGAGANVLTF. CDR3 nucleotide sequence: TGTGCCAGTGTTGATTCAGGGGCTGGGGCCAACGTCCTGACTTTC.